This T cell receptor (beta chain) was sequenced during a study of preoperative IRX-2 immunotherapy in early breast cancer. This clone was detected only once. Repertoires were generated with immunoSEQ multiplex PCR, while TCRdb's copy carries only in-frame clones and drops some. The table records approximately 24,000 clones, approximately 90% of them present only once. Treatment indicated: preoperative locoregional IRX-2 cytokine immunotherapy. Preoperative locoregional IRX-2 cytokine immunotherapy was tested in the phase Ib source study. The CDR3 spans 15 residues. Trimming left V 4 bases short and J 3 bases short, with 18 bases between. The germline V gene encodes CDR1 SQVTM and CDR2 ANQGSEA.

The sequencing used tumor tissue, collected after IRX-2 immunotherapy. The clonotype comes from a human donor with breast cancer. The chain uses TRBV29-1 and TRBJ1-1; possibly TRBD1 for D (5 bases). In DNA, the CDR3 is TGCAGCGTTGTGAATTCGGGGGTGTGGGACACTGAAGCTTTCTTT. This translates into CSVVNSGVWDTEAFF. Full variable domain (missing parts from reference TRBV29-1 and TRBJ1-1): SAVISQKPSRDICQRGTSLTIQCQVDSQVTMMFWYRQQPGQSLTLIATANQGSEATYESGFVIDKFPISRPNLTFSTLTVSNMSPEDSSIYLCSVVNSGVWDTEAFFGQGTRLTVV.